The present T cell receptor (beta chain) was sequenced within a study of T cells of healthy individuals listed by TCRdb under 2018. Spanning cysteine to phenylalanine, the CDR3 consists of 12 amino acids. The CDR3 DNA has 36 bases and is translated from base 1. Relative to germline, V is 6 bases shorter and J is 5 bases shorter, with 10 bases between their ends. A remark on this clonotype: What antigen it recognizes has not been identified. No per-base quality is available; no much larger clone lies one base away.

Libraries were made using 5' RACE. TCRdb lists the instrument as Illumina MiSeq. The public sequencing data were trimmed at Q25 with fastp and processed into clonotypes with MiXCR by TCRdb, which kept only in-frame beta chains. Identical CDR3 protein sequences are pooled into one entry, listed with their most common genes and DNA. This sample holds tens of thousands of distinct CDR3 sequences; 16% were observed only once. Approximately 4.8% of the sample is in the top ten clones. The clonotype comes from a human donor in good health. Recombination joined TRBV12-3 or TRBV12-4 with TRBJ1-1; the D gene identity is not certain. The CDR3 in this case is CASSRAQTEAFF. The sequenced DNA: TGTGCCAGCAGCCGAGCCCAGACTGAAGCTTTCTTT.